The 24 T cell receptor beta chains in this list originate from one sample, sequenced in a study of beta chain features in type 1 diabetes. cDNA synthesis used the whole RNA isolate, giving expressed TCRB sequences. Here immunoSEQ multiplex PCR was the method, and the copy in TCRdb shows in-frame clones only, minus some. The sample has under 450,000 clones, about 15% seen once. The sample comprised naive CD4+ T cells from blood. The receptors were sampled from a man under 40 in good health.

The gene calls are TRBV9 and TRBJ2-5; D possibly corresponds to TRBD1 (6 bases). Germline CDR1 SGDLS, CDR2 YYNGEE. V dropped 3 bases and J dropped 4 bases, with 19 bases sitting between them. The CDR3 is made up of 16 amino acids. Here the CDR3 DNA reads TGTGCCAGCAGCGCTTTGGACAGACCCACCGGAGAGACCCAGTACTTC. It translates to CASSALDRPTGETQYF.

The V call is TRBV18, the J call TRBJ1-6, with a tentative D call TRBD1 (5 bases). Germline V gene data show CDR1 as KGHSH and CDR2 as LQKENI. The ends were cut back, 3 bases at V and 6 bases at J, with 15 bases in the middle. This CDR3 comprises 16 residues. The CDR3 loop reads CASSPFTQGGNSPLHF. The CDR3, as DNA: TGTGCCAGCTCACCTTTTACCCAGGGAGGTAATTCACCCCTCCACTTT.

This clone was observed a few times. V gene TRBV25-1 combines with J gene TRBJ1-1, with a tentative D call TRBD1 (6 bases). The CDR3 has 14 residues. The germline V gene has CDR1 MGHDK and CDR2 SYGVNS. Trimming shortened V by 2 bases and J by 6 bases, and 13 bases separated the two germline ends. Here the CDR3 reads CASSEEGQWSEAFF. The DNA of the CDR3 is TGTGCCAGCAGTGAAGAAGGACAGTGGTCTGAAGCTTTCTTT.

This clone was counted between two and nine times. This may be a read error, as it is one base from a much larger clone. V usage is TRBV27 and J usage is TRBJ2-3; D not certain. Germline-derived CDR1 and CDR2 are MNHEY and SMNVEV (reference sequence). Trimming took 5 bases from V and 2 from J, leaving 2 bases between them. There are 11 residues in the CDR3. Written as DNA, the CDR3 is TGTGCCAGCAGTAACACAGATACGCAGTATTTT. Protein product: CASSNTDTQYF.

A few counts support this clone. This chain links TRBV7-2 with TRBJ2-1; D remains unclear. Germline CDR1 SGHTA, CDR2 FQGNSA. The CDR3 has 12 amino acids. The V end was cut by 3 bases, the J end by 0 bases, with 0 bases between. The DNA for the CDR3 is TGTGCCAGCAGCTTCTCCTACAATGAGCAGTTCTTC. Its translation: CASSFSYNEQFF.

This clone has just a few counts. This same CDR3 is encoded by further DNA sequences in the sample. The rearrangement uses TRBV29-1 and TRBJ2-3, with D uncertain. Germline V CDR1 and CDR2: SQVTM, ANQGSEA. This CDR3 comprises 13 residues. With 8 bases removed from V and 3 bases from J, the gap between germline ends came to 15 bases. The CDR3 nucleotides read TGCAGCCTTTCAGGTAGAGCGACAGATACGCAGTATTTT. Translating it yields CSLSGRATDTQYF.

This clone was recorded many times. This rearrangement joins TRBV30 to TRBJ1-5; 7 bases agree with TRBD1. The CDR3 covers 14 residues. With V trimmed by 3 bases and J by 2 bases, 4 bases remained unmatched. CDR1 and CDR2 (germline): GTSNPN, SVGIG (reference sequence). The DNA for the CDR3 is TGTGCCTGGAGCTACAGGGGCGGCAATCAGCCCCAGCATTTT. Translation: CAWSYRGGNQPQHF.

This clone was seen only a few times. The rearrangement uses TRBV19 and TRBJ2-2; 9 nucleotides agree with TRBD2. Germline values: CDR1 LNHDA, CDR2 SQIVND (reference sequence). Trimming cost V 8 bases and J 6 bases; bases outside gene matches: 10. This CDR3 has 15 residues. CDR3: CASSPTSGAPGELFF. CDR3 DNA: TGTGCCAGTTCCCCGACTAGCGGAGCGCCCGGGGAGCTGTTTTTT.

This clone was counted only a few times. The CDR3 here is CASSPLDRGGEQYV. CDR3 in DNA: TGTGCCAGCAGCCCACTGGACAGGGGCGGCGAGCAGTACGTC. V is TRBV11-1 and J is TRBJ2-7, with 9 bases lining up with TRBD1. The V gene's germline CDR1 is SGHAT and CDR2 FQDESV (reference sequence). V lost 5 bases and J lost 6; bases outside the gene matches: 8. The CDR3 totals 14 residues.

This chain joins TRBV29-1 and TRBJ1-5, with 10 nucleotides matching TRBD1. Looked up from germline, CDR1 is SQVTM and CDR2 is ANQGSEA. V shed 4 bases, J shed 7 bases, and the junction held 7 bases outside the gene matches. This CDR3 contains 14 residues. In DNA form, the CDR3 reads TGCAGCGTTGGGGACAGGGGATGGATACAGCCCCAGCATTTT. This encodes CSVGDRGWIQPQHF.

CDR3 region: CASSLSGGQETQYF. For the CDR3, the DNA is TGTGCCAGCAGCTTAAGCGGGGGGCAAGAGACCCAGTACTTC. The V call is TRBV7-9, the J call TRBJ2-5; 9 nucleotides align to TRBD2. The germline V gene has CDR1 SEHNR and CDR2 FQNEAQ (reference sequence). The CDR3 totals 14 residues. The junction had 0 bases not matched to a gene; V was cut back by 2 bases and J by 2 bases.

The chain recombines TRBV7-3 with TRBJ2-5; D is ambiguous. In germline, CDR1 is SGHTA, CDR2 FQGTGA. Trimming left V 3 bases short and J 5 bases short, with 10 bases between. The CDR3 has 13 amino acids. The CDR3 nucleotides read TGTGCCAGCAGCTTGGTCCCCGGGGAGACCCAGTACTTC. It specifies CASSLVPGETQYF.

The genes are TRBV5-1 and TRBJ2-7; possibly TRBD2 for D (6 bases). With 4 bases removed from V and 4 bases from J, the gap between germline ends came to 15 bases. The CDR3 sequence is 14 residues long. Germline lookup yields CDR1 SGHRS and CDR2 YFSETQ. The CDR3 sequence is CASSGGGVGYEQYF. CDR3 DNA sequence: TGCGCCAGCAGCGGCGGAGGGGTTGGGTACGAGCAGTACTTC.

This clone has only a few counts. The chain joins TRBV7-9 to TRBJ1-4, with 7 bases lining up with TRBD1. Germline lookup yields CDR1 SEHNR and CDR2 FQNEAQ (reference sequence). The ends lost 4 bases at V and 5 bases at J; junction bases unmatched: 7. There are 15 residues in the CDR3. This CDR3 is CASSSTGTENEKLFF. CDR3 in DNA: TGTGCCAGCAGCTCCACCGGGACAGAAAATGAAAAACTGTTTTTT.

This clone appeared a few times. This sequence joins TRBV6-6 and TRBJ2-6; D remains unclear. V was clipped by 6 bases and J by 1 base, with 10 bases between them. CDR3 length: 15 residues. Germline lookup yields CDR1 MNHNY and CDR2 SVGAGI (reference sequence). The CDR3 reads CASRDDKSGANVLTF. CDR3 DNA: TGTGCCAGCAGGGATGATAAATCTGGGGCCAACGTCCTGACTTTC.

V and J are TRBV30 and TRBJ2-7; 8 nucleotides agree with TRBD1. V lost 3 bases, J lost 5 bases, and 6 bases stayed unmatched. The CDR3 is 13 residues long. The germline V gene has CDR1 GTSNPN and CDR2 SVGIG (reference sequence). For the CDR3, the DNA is TGTGCCTGGAGCCGACAGGGGTCTAACGAGCAGTACGTC. Protein product: CAWSRQGSNEQYV.

This clone occurred a few times. The chain uses TRBV23-1 and TRBJ1-1, with TRBD1 matching over 8 bases. TRBV23-1 is identified as an open reading frame with a role that is uncertain. V dropped 4 bases and J dropped 2; count of bases not matched to a gene: 6. This CDR3 comprises 15 residues. CDR3 amino acids: CASSLRQGINTEAFF. The CDR3 nucleotides read TGCGCCAGCAGTCTGAGACAGGGGATCAACACTGAAGCTTTCTTT.

A few counts support this clone. The J gene is TRBJ2-3, the V gene TRBV25-1; D ambiguous. In germline, CDR1 is MGHDK, CDR2 SYGVNS. The V and J ends lost 2 bases and 4 bases respectively, with 13 bases between them. The CDR3 has 15 residues. The CDR3 region is CASSEPGPSADTQYF. CDR3 coding DNA: TGTGCCAGCAGTGAACCCGGTCCGAGCGCAGATACGCAGTATTTT. The entire variable domain, with the rest obtained from reference TRBV25-1 and TRBJ2-3, is as follows: EADIYQTPRYLVIGTGKKITLECSQTMGHDKMYWYQQDPGMELHLIHYSYGVNSTEKGDLSSESTVSRIRTEHFPLTLESARPSHTSQYLCASSEPGPSADTQYFGPGTRLTVL.

This clone was detected only a few times. The chain has TRBV5-1 and TRBJ2-3, with no clear D. Trimming stripped 0 bases from V and 4 bases from J, with 9 bases between. CDR1 is SGHRS, CDR2 YFSETQ, per germline. There are 14 residues in the CDR3. The CDR3 coding sequence is TGCGCCAGCAGCTTGGTTCAGATTGCAGATACGCAGTATTTT. Protein: CASSLVQIADTQYF.

The chain links TRBV5-1 to TRBJ2-5, with D unresolved. Trimming stripped 1 base from V and 3 bases from J, with 7 bases between. The CDR3 totals 13 residues. The germline V gene encodes CDR1 SGHRS and CDR2 YFSETQ. The CDR3 bases are TGCGCCAGCAGCTTGATGAAGGAAGAGACCCAGTACTTC. Its translation is CASSLMKEETQYF.

The sample holds a few counts of this clone. The gene calls are TRBV7-2 and TRBJ1-4; possibly TRBD1 for D (5 bases). The germline V and J ends were trimmed by 6 bases and 5 bases, with 13 bases remaining between them. This CDR3 is 14 amino acids long. Germline V lookup: CDR1 SGHTA, CDR2 FQGNSA. The CDR3 sequence is CASRRPGKNEKLFF. The CDR3 nucleotides are TGTGCCAGCAGGCGGCCAGGGAAAAATGAAAAACTGTTTTTT.

The chain couples TRBV4-1 to TRBJ2-7; D gene uncertain. The CDR3 loop spans 15 amino acids. The germline gives CDR1 MGHRA, CDR2 YSYEKL. V lost 3 bases, J lost 6 bases, and 18 bases lay in between. The CDR3 bases are TGCGCCAGCAGCCATGGAACTCAGGTACCCGGCGAGCAGTACTTC. Translating it yields CASSHGTQVPGEQYF.

The sample holds many counts of this clone. The chain combines TRBV9 with TRBJ2-1, with D unclear. This CDR3 is 11 amino acids long. Germline V gene lookup returns CDR1 SGDLS and CDR2 YYNGEE. Trimming stripped 3 bases from V and 8 bases from J, with 6 bases between. The CDR3: CASSASDEQFF. Written as DNA, the CDR3 is TGTGCCAGCAGCGCCTCGGATGAGCAGTTCTTC.

This chain joins TRBV7-9 and TRBJ1-2; D gene uncertain. This CDR3 region has 14 residues. Germline-derived CDR1 and CDR2 are SEHNR and FQNEAQ (reference sequence). Trimming took 1 base from V and 0 from J, leaving 6 bases between them. CDR3 coding DNA: TGTGCCAGCAGCTTAGGCGGGTCTAACTATGGCTACACCTTC. Protein product: CASSLGGSNYGYTF.